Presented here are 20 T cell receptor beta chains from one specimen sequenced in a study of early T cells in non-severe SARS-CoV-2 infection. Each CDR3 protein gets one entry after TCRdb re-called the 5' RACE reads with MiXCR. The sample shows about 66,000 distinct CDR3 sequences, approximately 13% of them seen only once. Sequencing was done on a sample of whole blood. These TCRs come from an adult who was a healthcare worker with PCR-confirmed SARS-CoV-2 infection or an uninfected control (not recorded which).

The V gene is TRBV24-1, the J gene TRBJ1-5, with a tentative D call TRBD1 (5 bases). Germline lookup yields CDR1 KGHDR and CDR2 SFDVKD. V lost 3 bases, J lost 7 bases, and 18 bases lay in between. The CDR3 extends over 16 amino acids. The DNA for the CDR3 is TGTGCCACCAGTGATCCTAGAGCAGGGAGCATACAGCCCCAGCATTTT. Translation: CATSDPRAGSIQPQHF.

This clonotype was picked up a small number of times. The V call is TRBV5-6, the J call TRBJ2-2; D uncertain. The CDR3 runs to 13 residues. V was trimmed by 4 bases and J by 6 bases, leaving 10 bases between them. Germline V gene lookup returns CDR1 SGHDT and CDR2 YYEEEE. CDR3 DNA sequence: TGTGCCAGCAGCCGGACCTTCTCCGGGGAGCTGTTTTTT. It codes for CASSRTFSGELFF.

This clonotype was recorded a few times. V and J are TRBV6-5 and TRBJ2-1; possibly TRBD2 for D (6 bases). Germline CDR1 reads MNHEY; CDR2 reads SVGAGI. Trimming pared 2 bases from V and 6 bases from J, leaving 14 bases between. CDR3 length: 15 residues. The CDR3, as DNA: TGTGCCAGCAGTTACCGGGACTGGGACGGCAATGAGCAGTTCTTC. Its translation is CASSYRDWDGNEQFF.

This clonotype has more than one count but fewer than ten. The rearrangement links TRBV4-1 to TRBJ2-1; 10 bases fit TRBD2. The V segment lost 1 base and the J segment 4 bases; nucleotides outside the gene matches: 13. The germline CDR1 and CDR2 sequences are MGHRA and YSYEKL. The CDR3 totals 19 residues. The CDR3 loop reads CASSQVPSGSAGQYNEQFF. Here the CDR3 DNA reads TGCGCCAGCAGCCAAGTACCTAGCGGGAGCGCGGGTCAGTACAATGAGCAGTTCTTC.

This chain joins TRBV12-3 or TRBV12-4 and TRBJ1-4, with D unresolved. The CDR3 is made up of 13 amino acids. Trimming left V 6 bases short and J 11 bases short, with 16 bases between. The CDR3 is CASRPESLGKLFF. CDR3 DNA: TGTGCCAGCAGGCCCGAGAGTCTGGGGAAACTGTTTTTT.

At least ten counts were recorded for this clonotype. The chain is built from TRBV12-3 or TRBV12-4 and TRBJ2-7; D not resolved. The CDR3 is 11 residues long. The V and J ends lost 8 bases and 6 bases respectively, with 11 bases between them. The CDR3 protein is CASSPDREQYF. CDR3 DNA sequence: TGTGCCAGCTCGCCGGACCGCGAGCAGTACTTC.

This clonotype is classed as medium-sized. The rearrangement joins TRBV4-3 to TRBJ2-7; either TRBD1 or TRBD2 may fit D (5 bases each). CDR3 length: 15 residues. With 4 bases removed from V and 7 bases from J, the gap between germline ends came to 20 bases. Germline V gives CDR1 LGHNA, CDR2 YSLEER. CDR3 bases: TGCGCCAGCAGCCGAGAGTGGGACGGCCTGCTGGAGCAGTACTTC. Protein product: CASSREWDGLLEQYF.

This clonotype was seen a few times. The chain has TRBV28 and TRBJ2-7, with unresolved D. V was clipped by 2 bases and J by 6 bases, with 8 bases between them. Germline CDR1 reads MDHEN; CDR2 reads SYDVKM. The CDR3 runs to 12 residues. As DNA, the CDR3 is TGTGCCAGCAGTTTAGGATTGGTCGAGCAGTACTTC. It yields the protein CASSLGLVEQYF.

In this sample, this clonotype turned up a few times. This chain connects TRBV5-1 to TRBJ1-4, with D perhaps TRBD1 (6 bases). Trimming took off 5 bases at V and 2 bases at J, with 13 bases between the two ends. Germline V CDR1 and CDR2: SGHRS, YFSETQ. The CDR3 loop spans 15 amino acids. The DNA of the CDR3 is TGCGCCAGCAGACCTACAGGGTCCACTAATGAAAAACTGTTTTTT. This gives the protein CASRPTGSTNEKLFF.

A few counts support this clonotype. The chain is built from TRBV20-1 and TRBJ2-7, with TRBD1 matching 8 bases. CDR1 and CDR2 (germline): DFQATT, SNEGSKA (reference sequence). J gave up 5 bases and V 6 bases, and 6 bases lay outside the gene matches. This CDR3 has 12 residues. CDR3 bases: TGCAGTGCACTGGACAGGGCCCACGAGCAGTACTTC. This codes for CSALDRAHEQYF.

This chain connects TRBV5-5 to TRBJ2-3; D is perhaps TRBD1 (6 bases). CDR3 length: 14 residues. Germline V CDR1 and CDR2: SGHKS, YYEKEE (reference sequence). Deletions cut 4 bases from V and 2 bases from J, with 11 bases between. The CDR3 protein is CASSPDRFTDTQYF. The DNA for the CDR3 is TGTGCCAGCAGCCCAGACAGGTTCACAGATACGCAGTATTTT.

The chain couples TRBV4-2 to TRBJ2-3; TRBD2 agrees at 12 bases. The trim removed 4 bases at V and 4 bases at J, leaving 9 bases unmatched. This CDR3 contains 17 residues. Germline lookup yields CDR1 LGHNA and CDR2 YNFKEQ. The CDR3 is CASSPLAGGGSADTQYF. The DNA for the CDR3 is TGTGCCAGCAGCCCTCTAGCGGGAGGGGGATCGGCAGATACGCAGTATTTT.

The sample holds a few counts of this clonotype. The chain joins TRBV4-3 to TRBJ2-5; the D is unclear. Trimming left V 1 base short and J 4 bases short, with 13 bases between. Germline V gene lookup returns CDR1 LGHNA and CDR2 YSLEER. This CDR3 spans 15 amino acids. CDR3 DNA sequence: TGCGCCAGCAGCCAAGTGATGGGCAGCCCAGAGACCCAGTACTTC. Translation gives CASSQVMGSPETQYF.

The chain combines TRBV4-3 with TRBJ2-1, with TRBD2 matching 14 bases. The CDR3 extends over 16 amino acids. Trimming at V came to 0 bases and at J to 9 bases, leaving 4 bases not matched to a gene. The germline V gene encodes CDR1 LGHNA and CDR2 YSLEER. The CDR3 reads CASSQDGLAGGLEQFF. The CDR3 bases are TGCGCCAGCAGCCAAGATGGACTAGCGGGAGGACTTGAGCAGTTCTTC.

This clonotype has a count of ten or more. The CDR3 loop is CASSPATSYNEQFF. CDR3 in DNA: TGTGCCAGCAGCCCCGCCACTAGCTACAATGAGCAGTTCTTC. The chain employs TRBV28 and TRBJ2-1, with D perhaps TRBD2 (5 bases). Trimming stripped 6 bases from V and 3 bases from J, with 12 bases between. Germline V gene lookup returns CDR1 MDHEN and CDR2 SYDVKM. The CDR3 consists of 14 residues.

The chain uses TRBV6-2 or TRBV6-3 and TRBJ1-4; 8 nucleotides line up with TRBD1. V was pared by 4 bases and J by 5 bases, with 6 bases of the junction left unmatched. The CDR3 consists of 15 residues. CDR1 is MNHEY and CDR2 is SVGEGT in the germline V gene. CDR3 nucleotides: TGTGCCAGCAGTTCCGACAGGGGTGAGAATGAAAAACTGTTTTTT. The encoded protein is CASSSDRGENEKLFF.

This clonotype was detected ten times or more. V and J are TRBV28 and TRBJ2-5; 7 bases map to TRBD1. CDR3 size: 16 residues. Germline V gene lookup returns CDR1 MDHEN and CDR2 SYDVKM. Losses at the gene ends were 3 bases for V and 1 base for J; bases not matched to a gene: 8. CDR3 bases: TGTGCCAGCAGTTTTAGGGGGCTGGGTCTCCAAGAGACCCAGTACTTC. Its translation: CASSFRGLGLQETQYF.

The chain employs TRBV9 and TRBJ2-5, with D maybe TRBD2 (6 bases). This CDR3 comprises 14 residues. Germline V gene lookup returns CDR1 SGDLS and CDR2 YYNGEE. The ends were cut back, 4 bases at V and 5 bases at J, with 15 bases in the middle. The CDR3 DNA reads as TGTGCCAGCAGCCCCCGGCTAGCGCGGGAGACCCAGTACTTC. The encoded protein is CASSPRLARETQYF.

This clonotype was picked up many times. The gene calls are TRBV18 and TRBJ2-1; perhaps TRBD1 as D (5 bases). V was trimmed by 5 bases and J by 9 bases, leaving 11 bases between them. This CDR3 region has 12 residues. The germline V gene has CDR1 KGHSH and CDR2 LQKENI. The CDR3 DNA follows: TGTGCCAGCTCATTGACTCAGGGTGAGCAGTTCTTC. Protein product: CASSLTQGEQFF.

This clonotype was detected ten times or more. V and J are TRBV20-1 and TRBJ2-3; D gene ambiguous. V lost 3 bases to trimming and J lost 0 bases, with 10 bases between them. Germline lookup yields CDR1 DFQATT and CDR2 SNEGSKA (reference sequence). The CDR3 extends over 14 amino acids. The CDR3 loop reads CSARIRLSTDTQYF. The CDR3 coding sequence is TGCAGTGCTAGGATTAGGCTAAGCACAGATACGCAGTATTTT.